This T cell receptor beta chain is drawn from a study of shared clonotypes between healthy human individuals (dated by TCRdb to 2018 to 2021). The study in broad terms: A couple of women and three men aged 18 to 49 years were included in the cohort. For each donor, three plates each were used for CD4 naive and CD4 memory, two plates were used for CD8 naive, and one plate was used for CD8 memory. The study deeply sequenced blood TCR repertoires of five healthy adults to estimate repertoire size and the extent of clonotype sharing between individuals. Libraries were prepared and TCR repertoires were sequenced by different laboratories using diverse techniques, in order to increase sequencing depth and limit assay-specific biases. Each donor's leukapheresis produced roughly between about 0.8 and 10 billion PBMCs. Broader findings and caveats from the paper: Based on pairwise subsampling, the degree of clonotype sharing among donors was expected to be affected by sequencing depth. Incomplete sequencing was indicated by rarefaction of sorted-subset datasets, despite the large sequencing depth. Sampling was limited to blood, and TCR repertoires in tissue likely differ from TCR repertoires in blood. Estimated clonotype richness was generally larger for naive than for memory subsets. Clonotypes shared by all four sorted-subset donors showed higher generation probabilities than non-shared clonotypes. Around 5% of naive CD4, 3.5% of naive CD8, 2.3% of memory CD4, and about 0.4% of memory CD8 clonotypes were shared across several donors. The small number of donors limited the genetic and exposure-history diversity represented.

The CDR3 starts with the cysteine, ends with the phenylalanine, and has 13 residues. Here the CDR3 DNA is all that survives: 39 bases in frame from base 1. V is cut by 8 bases and J by 5 bases, and the space between the germline ends is 15 bases. Reading the germline V gene gives CDR1 SGDLS and CDR2 YYNGEE. Using the deep immunoSEQ assay, TCR CDR3 regions were amplified from genomic DNA by multiplex PCR. Extracted genomic DNA from each cell subset was distributed evenly across all wells of several immunoSEQ 96-well plates, and each plate was treated as a replicate. Each replicate PCR for sorted subsets received approximately 220 ng genomic DNA, equal to about 30,000 T cell genomes. Purified libraries were quantified with a Qubit 3.0 fluorometer, sized on a Bioanalyzer 2100, and re-quantified with the KAPA Library Quantification kit. Every immunoSEQ 96-well plate was sequenced on a dedicated single-read 150-cycle Illumina NextSeq 550 flow cell. In the original analysis: Because the immunoSEQ output included only junctional sequences and no quality scores, the filtering could not be the same as the filtering used for full-length reads. To assign V/J genes and CDR3, sequences were annotated against IMGT germline references using PyIR, a Python wrapper for IgBLAST v1.9. Reads were removed for weak V/J assignments (E-value above 1e-6), missing CDR3, stop codons, out-of-frame junctions, or ambiguous translated residues. V3J clonotypes were defined as sequences sharing an identical inferred V gene, J gene, and CDR3 amino acid sequence. Percentage overlap between repertoires was computed as shared unique clonotypes divided by the size of the smaller repertoire. Three approaches were used to assess repertoire richness: RTK rarefaction, the Chao1 estimator, and Recon v2.1 estimates of unobserved clonotypes. Generation probabilities were computed with OLGA for all TCRbeta clonotypes obtained by the gDNA method from several donors. TCRdb carries this immuneACCESS record with in-frame sequences only. Its versions omit some clonotypes, under half of them owing to an unresolved V gene in the studies checked, with the rest unexplained. V and J calls and clone size are those listed in that table; D and trimming were worked out from the DNA. The sample yields about 2.4 million clones; 93% were counted once. 0.36% of the sample lies in the top ten.

The donors were healthy, HIV-negative adults who had no recently reported acute infections or vaccinations. Every donor was a Caucasian adult residing in Nashville, Tennessee, USA. Magnetic negative selection was used to enrich CD4+ T cells, after which naive cells were positively selected on CD45RA and the negative fraction became the memory subset. Blood was collected by leukapheresis, and PBMCs were isolated by Ficoll-Histopaque density gradient centrifugation and then cryopreserved in liquid nitrogen vapor phase. Analytical flow cytometry was used to check the purity and quantity of every magnetically sorted T cell population. Each sorted fraction had its genomic DNA isolated and then quantified by UV absorbance on a Nanodrop 2000c. This clone showed up just once. Its antigen remains unidentified. Per-nucleotide qualities are absent, and no much larger clonotype sits a single base away.

This sequence uses TRBV9 and TRBJ2-3, with the D gene uncertain. Input material: naive CD4+ T cells from PBMCs. Interpreted using the paper, the cell subset or site label stands for: CD45RA+ positively selected. The source of this sequence is a man between 18 and 35 years old in good health. Some clones in this sample may be carry-over from other donors' samples. The nucleotide sequence is given as TGTGCCAGTACTGACACCTGGGGAGATACGCAGTATTTT. Its product reads: CASTDTWGDTQYF. With all but the CDR3 taken from the reference TRBV9 and TRBJ2-3 genes, the full variable domain is: DSGVTQTPKHLITATGQRVTLRCSPRSGDLSVYWYQQSLDQGLQFLIQYYNGEERAKGNILERFSAQQFPDLHSELNLSSLELGDSALYFCASTDTWGDTQYFGPGTRLTVL.